A single sample is the source of the 10 T cell receptor beta chains below, sequenced in a study of PD-1 blockade in classical Hodgkin lymphoma. Measured with immunoSEQ multiplex PCR; TCRdb has only the in-frame clones, and not every one. The table has nearly 60,000 clones, 91% seen once. Exposure to brentuximab vedotin varied, and each patient had relapsed following autologous stem cell transplantation. The specimen comprised peripheral blood mononuclear cells (PBMCs), sampled before the second cycle of nivolumab. The source of these receptors is a human donor with classical Hodgkin lymphoma.

The chain has TRBV27 and TRBJ2-3; D may match TRBD1 or TRBD2 (6 bases each). The CDR3 extends over 15 amino acids. Germline CDR1 MNHEY, CDR2 SMNVEV (reference sequence). Trimming took 5 bases from V and 6 from J, leaving 18 bases between them. The CDR3 sequence: CASSTTGRWGDTQYF. The CDR3 nucleotides are TGTGCCAGCAGTACAACAGGGAGGTGGGGTGATACGCAGTATTTT.

The chain links TRBV6-5 to TRBJ1-1; possible D gene TRBD1, 5 bases. CDR1 is MNHEY and CDR2 is SVGAGI in the germline V gene. Trimming removed 0 bases from V and 2 bases from J, with 10 bases in between. The CDR3 runs to 15 residues. DNA for the CDR3: TGTGCCAGCAGTTACTCGAATCGGGGCAACACTGAAGCTTTCTTT. This sequence encodes CASSYSNRGNTEAFF.

The rearrangement links TRBV2 to TRBJ1-2, with D perhaps TRBD1 (6 bases). Trimming took 8 bases from V and 6 from J, leaving 19 bases between them. Germline CDR1 is SNHLY and CDR2 is FYNNEI. The CDR3 spans 14 residues. CDR3 in amino acids: CASGWTEGFHGYTF. CDR3 nucleotides: TGTGCCAGCGGTTGGACAGAAGGGTTCCATGGCTACACCTTC.

This clone is a singleton in its sample. The chain links TRBV9 to TRBJ2-3, with D perhaps given as TRBD1 or TRBD2 (5 bases each). The CDR3 extends over 19 amino acids. Germline CDR1 and CDR2: SGDLS and YYNGEE. V was pared by 4 bases and J by 2 bases, with 26 bases between. The CDR3, as DNA: TGTGCCAGCAGCTTCCGTCCTACATGGGACCATCTATTCACAGATACGCAGTATTTT. This sequence encodes CASSFRPTWDHLFTDTQYF.

The chain employs TRBV2 and TRBJ2-7; 11 positions match TRBD1. Per the germline V gene, CDR1 is SNHLY and CDR2 is FYNNEI. The CDR3 consists of 14 residues. The ends lost 8 bases at V and 2 bases at J; junction bases unmatched: 5. CDR3 DNA: TGTGCCAGCCTTGCGGGACAGGGGGCCTACGAGCAGTACTTC. Amino acid sequence: CASLAGQGAYEQYF. Based on the CDR3 plus reference TRBV2 and TRBJ2-7, the full variable domain is EPEVTQTPSHQVTQMGQEVILRCVPISNHLYFYWYRQILGQKVEFLVSFYNNEISEKSEIFDDQFSVERPDGSNFTLKIRSTKLEDSAMYFCASLAGQGAYEQYFGPGTRLTVT.

The chain carries TRBV7-2 and TRBJ2-7; D perhaps matches TRBD1 (6 bases). Germline loops: CDR1 SGHTA, CDR2 FQGNSA. CDR3 length: 14 amino acids. The ends were cut back, 3 bases at V and 2 bases at J, with 11 bases in the middle. The DNA of the CDR3 is TGTGCCAGCAGCTTTCGCGACAGGACCTACGAGCAGTACTTC. It yields the protein CASSFRDRTYEQYF.

The gene calls are TRBV9 and TRBJ1-2, with TRBD1 identical over 8 bases. With 0 bases clipped from V and 5 bases from J, the junction kept 9 bases outside the gene matches. The CDR3 is 16 amino acids. Germline CDR1 and CDR2: SGDLS and YYNGEE. The CDR3 DNA sequence: TGTGCCAGCAGCGTAGGAACGACAGGGGTCCCTTATGGCTACACCTTC. Residues: CASSVGTTGVPYGYTF.

This chain joins TRBV10-3 and TRBJ2-3, with D maybe TRBD2 (5 bases). CDR1 and CDR2 from the germline V gene are ENHRY and SYGVKD. V was trimmed by 4 bases and J by 6 bases, leaving 20 bases between them. This CDR3 contains 16 residues. CDR3 in amino acids: CAISGQRDLRSDTQYF. The CDR3 bases are TGTGCCATCAGTGGCCAGAGGGATTTAAGATCGGATACGCAGTATTTT.

The genes are TRBV30 and TRBJ2-1; a weak D match, TRBD2 (5 bases). The CDR3 has 14 amino acids. Trimming took 2 bases from V and 0 from J, leaving 8 bases between them. CDR1 GTSNPN and CDR2 SVGIG come from the germline V gene (reference sequence). The DNA for the CDR3 is TGTGCCTGGAGTAAGGAGGCCTCCTACAATGAGCAGTTCTTC. Translated: CAWSKEASYNEQFF.

The V gene is TRBV2, the J gene TRBJ2-7; TRBD2 might be the D (6 bases). Deletions cut 0 bases from V and 3 bases from J, with 21 bases between. The CDR3 sequence is 18 residues long. The germline gives CDR1 SNHLY, CDR2 FYNNEI. CDR3 nucleotide sequence: TGTGCCAGCAGTGAAGCGCCCCGCATGGGGGGAACCCTCTACGAGCAGTACTTC. Translating it yields CASSEAPRMGGTLYEQYF. Filled out from reference TRBV2 and TRBJ2-7, the complete variable domain reads EPEVTQTPSHQVTQMGQEVILRCVPISNHLYFYWYRQILGQKVEFLVSFYNNEISEKSEIFDDQFSVERPDGSNFTLKIRSTKLEDSAMYFCASSEAPRMGGTLYEQYFGPGTRLTVT.